The 31 T cell receptor beta chains below were found in one sample sequenced in a study of T cell responses to AZD1222 COVID-19 vaccine. Produced via immunoSEQ multiplex PCR; TCRdb's table is partial and in-frame only. The data hold some 120,000 clones, with approximately 85% observed a single time. The sequencing used peripheral blood, collected on day 0 of AZD1222 vaccination. Source of these receptors: an adult in good health.

The rearrangement joins TRBV29-1 to TRBJ1-1; D call uncertain. The germline V gene encodes CDR1 SQVTM and CDR2 ANQGSEA. With 7 bases removed from V and 2 bases from J, the gap between germline ends came to 11 bases. The length of the CDR3 is 12 residues. The CDR3 loop reads CSETDGNTEAFF. Here the CDR3 DNA reads TGCAGCGAAACTGACGGAAACACTGAAGCTTTCTTT.

This clone has just a few counts. This sequence joins TRBV6-5 and TRBJ2-7; perhaps TRBD1 as D (6 bases). This CDR3 has 13 residues. CDR1 is MNHEY, CDR2 SVGAGI, per germline. V lost 0 bases and J 6 bases, leaving 9 bases between the germline ends. This chain's CDR3 is CASSYSIRGEQYF. DNA of the CDR3: TGTGCCAGCAGTTACTCGATCAGGGGCGAGCAGTACTTC.

The chain combines TRBV9 with TRBJ1-6; D is undetermined. This CDR3 spans 15 amino acids. Trimming took 4 bases from V and 7 from J, leaving 15 bases between them. Looked up from germline, CDR1 is SGDLS and CDR2 is YYNGEE. The chain's CDR3 is CASSPGERPNSPLHF. The CDR3 coding sequence is TGTGCCAGCAGCCCCGGAGAGAGGCCCAATTCACCCCTCCACTTT.

The V call is TRBV27, the J call TRBJ2-1; 8 positions agree with TRBD2. The CDR3 has 19 amino acids. Germline V gene sequence: CDR1 MNHEY, CDR2 SMNVEV (reference sequence). V was pared by 5 bases and J by 6 bases, with 21 bases of the junction left unmatched. CDR3 region: CASSTPGVKSGGTFNEQFF. The CDR3 region has the DNA TGTGCCAGCAGTACCCCCGGCGTGAAGAGCGGGGGAACTTTCAATGAGCAGTTCTTC.

V is TRBV11-2 and J is TRBJ2-3; D gene unclear. Trimming pared 5 bases from V and 2 bases from J, leaving 14 bases between. The CDR3 sequence is 15 residues long. Germline V gene data show CDR1 as SGHAT and CDR2 as FQNNGV. CDR3 region: CASSPLVSPTDTQYF. CDR3 coding DNA: TGTGCCAGCAGCCCCCTAGTGAGCCCCACAGATACGCAGTATTTT.

This chain uses TRBV5-8 with TRBJ2-7; D is uncertain. Germline V CDR1 and CDR2: SGHTS, YDEGEE. The CDR3 is made up of 12 amino acids. Between the trimmed V and J ends, which lost 2 bases and 1 base, there was a span of 4 bases. This chain's CDR3 is CASSLRSYEQYF. The CDR3 region has the DNA TGTGCCAGCAGCTTACGGTCCTACGAGCAGTACTTC.

The gene calls are TRBV5-4 and TRBJ2-7; D not certain. V was trimmed by 0 bases and J by 9 bases, leaving 7 bases between them. Germline CDR1 SGHNT, CDR2 YYREEE (reference sequence). The CDR3 contains 11 residues. CDR3 nucleotide sequence: TGTGCCAGCAGCTTGGGAGCTCGGCAGTACTTC. Translated: CASSLGARQYF.

The V call is TRBV7-9, the J call TRBJ1-5; TRBD1 matches at 7 bases. This CDR3 is built from 16 residues. Germline V gene sequence: CDR1 SEHNR, CDR2 FQNEAQ (reference sequence). J lost 2 bases, V lost 5 bases, and 9 bases had no gene match. The CDR3 bases are TGTGCCAGCAGCCCCTCCCGGACAGGCCGCAATCAGCCCCAGCATTTT. Translating it yields CASSPSRTGRNQPQHF.

V and J are TRBV15 and TRBJ1-1; a possible D gene is TRBD1 (5 bases). Germline values: CDR1 LNHNV, CDR2 YYDKDF (reference sequence). The CDR3 sequence is 14 residues long. V lost 0 bases and J lost 4, with 9 bases in between. The CDR3 here is CATSRDPGVTEAFF. The CDR3 bases are TGTGCCACCAGCAGAGATCCGGGGGTCACTGAAGCTTTCTTT.

The chain uses TRBV18 and TRBJ1-1; D gene ambiguous. The CDR3 runs 18 residues. Germline lookup yields CDR1 KGHSH and CDR2 LQKENI. V dropped 1 base and J dropped 1 base, with 19 bases sitting between them. CDR3 amino acids: CASSPRLPSQPGNTEAFF. The CDR3 DNA is TGTGCCAGCTCACCACGTTTGCCGAGCCAACCGGGGAACACTGAAGCTTTCTTT. The whole variable domain, remainder taken from reference TRBV18 and TRBJ1-1, is NAGVMQNPRHLVRRRGQEARLRCSPMKGHSHVYWYRQLPEEGLKFMVYLQKENIIDESGMPKERFSAEFPKEGPSILRIQQVVRGDSAAYFCASSPRLPSQPGNTEAFFGQGTRLTVV.

This chain connects TRBV7-2 to TRBJ2-2; 9 bases agree with TRBD2. V dropped 1 base and J dropped 4; count of bases not matched to a gene: 7. CDR3 length: 17 residues. CDR1 is SGHTA, CDR2 FQGNSA, per germline. CDR3 bases: TGTGCCAGCAGCTTAGTCGGGGCGGGAGGGCCCACCGGGGAGCTGTTTTTT. Its protein product is CASSLVGAGGPTGELFF.

The rearrangement joins TRBV7-9 to TRBJ1-1; D perhaps matches TRBD1 (5 bases). Germline assignment: CDR1 SEHNR and CDR2 FQNEAQ (reference sequence). This CDR3 region has 15 residues. Trimming cost V 5 bases and J 2 bases, with 15 bases left between them. CDR3 nucleotide sequence: TGTGCCAGCAGCCTACCTGGGGGGATAAACACTGAAGCTTTCTTT. It yields the protein CASSLPGGINTEAFF.

This rearrangement joins TRBV19 to TRBJ2-5; 8 nucleotides align to TRBD1. With V trimmed by 5 bases and J by 14 bases, 10 bases remained unmatched. CDR3 size: 12 residues. The germline V gene has CDR1 LNHDA and CDR2 SQIVND (reference sequence). Written as DNA, the CDR3 is TGTGCCAGTAGTCAGGACAGGGTGAGGGCTTACTTC. Amino acid sequence: CASSQDRVRAYF.

J is TRBJ2-1 and V is TRBV2; D tentatively reads TRBD1 or TRBD2 (5 bases each). V lost 7 bases, J lost 7 bases, and 14 bases lay in between. Germline assignment: CDR1 SNHLY and CDR2 FYNNEI. This CDR3 contains 13 residues. The CDR3 region has the DNA TGTGCCAGCACGGGGCCGTCGCGGAATGAGCAGTTCTTC. Encoded protein: CASTGPSRNEQFF.

This clone was detected only a few times. The chain couples TRBV7-3 to TRBJ1-6, with 7 nucleotides matching TRBD1. Germline-derived CDR1 and CDR2 are SGHTA and FQGTGA. This CDR3 comprises 12 residues. The J segment lost 8 bases and the V segment lost 5 bases, leaving 0 bases of the junction unmatched. CDR3 sequence (DNA): TGTGCCAGCAGCCAGGGGGATTCACCCCTCCACTTT. Translation gives CASSQGDSPLHF.

The chain links TRBV18 to TRBJ2-7, with 9 bases lining up with TRBD1. CDR1 KGHSH and CDR2 LQKENI come from the germline V gene. This CDR3 has 14 amino acids. V lost 2 bases to trimming and J lost 3 bases; unmatched junction nucleotides: 2. CDR3 DNA: TGTGCCAGCTCACCAGGGACAGGGAACTACGAGCAGTACTTC. This gives the protein CASSPGTGNYEQYF.

This chain joins TRBV6-7 and TRBJ2-7, with 8 bases fitting TRBD2. TRBV6-7 is an ORF, with its function uncertain. Losses at the gene ends were 2 bases for V and 1 base for J; bases not matched to a gene: 10. This CDR3 has 17 residues. The CDR3 DNA sequence: TGTGCCAGCAGTTACCCCGTCGGGCGGGAGGTATCCTACGAGCAGTACTTC. This codes for CASSYPVGREVSYEQYF.

The chain couples TRBV30 to TRBJ2-5; weak D call: TRBD2 (6 bases). The V end was cut by 2 bases, the J end by 5 bases, with 12 bases between. There are 13 residues in the CDR3. Germline V gives CDR1 GTSNPN, CDR2 SVGIG (reference sequence). In DNA, the CDR3 is TGTGCCTGGAGTTTCGGCGGGGCGGAGACCCAGTACTTC. The encoded protein is CAWSFGGAETQYF.

The chain combines TRBV5-5 with TRBJ1-3, with D tentatively TRBD1 (5 bases). The CDR3 sequence is 14 residues long. Germline V gives CDR1 SGHKS, CDR2 YYEKEE (reference sequence). V lost 5 bases and J lost 0, with 9 bases in between. The CDR3, as DNA: TGTGCCAGCAGTTTTACAGGCTCTGGAAACACCATATATTTT. Translated, it gives CASSFTGSGNTIYF. The variable domain in full, with the rest retrieved from reference TRBV5-5 and TRBJ1-3, is DAGVTQSPTHLIKTRGQQVTLRCSPISGHKSVSWYQQVLGQGPQFIFQYYEKEERGRGNFPDRFSARQFPNYSSELNVNALLLGDSALYLCASSFTGSGNTIYFGEGSWLTVV.

In its sample, this clone was seen a few times. This rearrangement joins TRBV18 to TRBJ1-2; the D gene is possibly TRBD1 (6 bases). This CDR3 is 14 amino acids long. Trimming pared 3 bases from V and 10 bases from J, leaving 18 bases between. Germline V gene sequence: CDR1 KGHSH, CDR2 LQKENI. CDR3 DNA sequence: TGTGCCAGCTCACCCGGACAGTCCCTCCCCCCCTACACCTTC. This sequence encodes CASSPGQSLPPYTF.

The chain has TRBV5-1 and TRBJ2-6, with D tentatively TRBD2 (6 bases). The CDR3 extends over 17 amino acids. Per germline, CDR1 SGHRS and CDR2 YFSETQ. Deletions cut 2 bases from V and 1 base from J, with 13 bases between. CDR3: CASSLLTRGSGANVLTF. As DNA, the CDR3 is TGCGCCAGCAGCTTATTGACACGGGGGTCTGGGGCCAACGTCCTGACTTTC.

This rearrangement joins TRBV19 to TRBJ1-5; no clear D gene. V was shortened by 6 bases and J by 9 bases, with 15 bases between the two germline ends. CDR3 length: 13 residues. CDR1 and CDR2 from the germline V gene are LNHDA and SQIVND (reference sequence). The CDR3 spells CASRRTLTRPQHF. CDR3 DNA: TGTGCCAGTAGGAGGACCCTTACTAGGCCCCAGCATTTT. The whole variable domain, filled in from reference TRBV19 and TRBJ1-5, reads DGGITQSPKYLFRKEGQNVTLSCEQNLNHDAMYWYRQDPGQGLRLIYYSQIVNDFQKGDIAEGYSVSREKKESFPLTVTSAQKNPTAFYLCASRRTLTRPQHFGDGTRLSIL.

This clone appeared a few times. The V call is TRBV5-1, the J call TRBJ1-6; D is possibly TRBD1 (6 bases). This CDR3 is built from 15 residues. V was pared by 0 bases and J by 9 bases, with 13 bases between. Germline V gives CDR1 SGHRS, CDR2 YFSETQ. CDR3 sequence (DNA): TGCGCCAGCAGCTTGGAGGCGCTCAGGGGTTCACCCCTCCACTTT. Amino acid sequence: CASSLEALRGSPLHF. The variable domain in full, with the rest retrieved from reference TRBV5-1 and TRBJ1-6, is KAGVTQTPRYLIKTRGQQVTLSCSPISGHRSVSWYQQTPGQGLQFLFEYFSETQRNKGNFPGRFSGRQFSNSRSEMNVSTLELGDSALYLCASSLEALRGSPLHFGNGTRLTVT.

This clone was counted once. The DNA of the CDR3 is TGCGCCAGCAGCTTGGCGGGACAGGGATATTCACCCCTCCACTTT. Its protein is CASSLAGQGYSPLHF. The V gene is TRBV5-1, the J gene TRBJ1-6; 9 positions agree with TRBD1. V shed 0 bases and J 8 bases; nucleotides not matched to a gene: 3. Germline V gives CDR1 SGHRS, CDR2 YFSETQ. The CDR3 runs to 15 residues.

The chain has TRBV2 and TRBJ1-2; D perhaps matches TRBD1 (6 bases). V lost 8 bases and J 3 bases, leaving 19 bases between the germline ends. The CDR3 is 15 amino acids. Germline V CDR1 and CDR2: SNHLY, FYNNEI. For the CDR3, the DNA is TGTGCCAGCCGAGGACAGAACCTACGGGACTATGGCTACACCTTC. Its translation is CASRGQNLRDYGYTF.

J is TRBJ1-1 and V is TRBV11-2; no firm D call. The germline gives CDR1 SGHAT, CDR2 FQNNGV. The CDR3 has 13 amino acids. V lost 2 bases and J lost 0, with 4 bases in between. CDR3 coding DNA: TGTGCCAGCAGCTTAAGTCTGAACACTGAAGCTTTCTTT. Translation gives CASSLSLNTEAFF.

The chain recombines TRBV19 with TRBJ1-5; weak D call: TRBD1 (6 bases). V gave up 7 bases and J gave up 6 bases, with 19 bases separating them. The germline CDR1 and CDR2 sequences are LNHDA and SQIVND (reference sequence). This CDR3 spans 15 amino acids. The CDR3 spells CASIDGGAYSQPQHF. DNA of the CDR3: TGTGCCAGTATTGACGGGGGCGCCTATAGTCAGCCCCAGCATTTT.

This rearrangement joins TRBV23-1 to TRBJ1-3, with D possibly TRBD1 on 5 matching bases. TRBV23-1 is designated an ORF whose function remains uncertain. V lost 4 bases to trimming and J lost 4 bases, with 11 bases between them. The CDR3 is 14 residues long. The CDR3 loop is CASSLRGSGNTIYF. In DNA form, the CDR3 reads TGCGCCAGCAGTCTTAGGGGCAGCGGAAACACCATATATTTT.

J is TRBJ2-1 and V is TRBV19; D gene ambiguous. The CDR3 loop spans 14 amino acids. V lost 7 bases and J 3 bases, leaving 13 bases between the germline ends. Germline CDR1 LNHDA, CDR2 SQIVND (reference sequence). In DNA, the CDR3 is TGTGCCAGTAAAAAAAAAGGGTTCTACAATGAGCAGTTCTTC. Translation gives CASKKKGFYNEQFF.

This sequence joins TRBV15 and TRBJ1-2, with 9 bases matching TRBD1. V shed 3 bases and J 4 bases; nucleotides not matched to a gene: 9. This CDR3 is built from 16 residues. Germline V gene data show CDR1 as LNHNV and CDR2 as YYDKDF (reference sequence). CDR3 residues: CATSSRDRASIYGYTF. CDR3 DNA: TGTGCCACCAGCAGCCGGGACAGGGCATCCATCTATGGCTACACCTTC.

The chain joins TRBV7-2 to TRBJ1-4; 10 nucleotides agree with TRBD1. Germline V gene data show CDR1 as SGHTA and CDR2 as FQGNSA. The CDR3 loop spans 16 amino acids. V shed 5 bases, J shed 5 bases, and the junction held 8 bases outside the gene matches. CDR3 in DNA: TGTGCCAGCAGCCTTCGGGACAGGGGCAAAAATGAAAAACTGTTTTTT. It translates to CASSLRDRGKNEKLFF.